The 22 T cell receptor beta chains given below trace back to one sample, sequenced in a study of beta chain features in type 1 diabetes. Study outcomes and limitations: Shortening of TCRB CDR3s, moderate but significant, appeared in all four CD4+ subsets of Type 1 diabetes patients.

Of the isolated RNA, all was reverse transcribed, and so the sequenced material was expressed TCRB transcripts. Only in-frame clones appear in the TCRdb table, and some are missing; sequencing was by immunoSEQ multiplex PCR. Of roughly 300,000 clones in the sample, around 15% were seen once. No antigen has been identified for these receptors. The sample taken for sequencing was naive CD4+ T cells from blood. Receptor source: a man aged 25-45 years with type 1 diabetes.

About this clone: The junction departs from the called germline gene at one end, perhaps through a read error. The CDR3 nucleotides read TGTGCCAGCAGTGAAGGTGGGACAGGGGTTTACGCGCAGTACTTC. Its translation: CASSEGGTGVYAQYF. The chain couples TRBV6-1 to TRBJ2-7; 10 positions match TRBD1. CDR1 and CDR2 (germline): MNHNS, SASEGT. The CDR3 covers 15 residues.

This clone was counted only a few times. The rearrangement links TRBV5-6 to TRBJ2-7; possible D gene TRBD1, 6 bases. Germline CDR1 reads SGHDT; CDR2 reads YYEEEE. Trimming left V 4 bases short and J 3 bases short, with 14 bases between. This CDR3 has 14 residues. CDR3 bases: TGTGCCAGCAGCGGAGTGATACAGGGCTACGAGCAGTACTTC. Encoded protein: CASSGVIQGYEQYF.

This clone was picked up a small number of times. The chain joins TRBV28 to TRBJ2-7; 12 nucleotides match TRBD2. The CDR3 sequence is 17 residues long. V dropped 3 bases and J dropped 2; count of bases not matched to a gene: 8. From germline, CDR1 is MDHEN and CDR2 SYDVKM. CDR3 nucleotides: TGTGCCAGCAGTTTGGGGCTCGGACTAGCGGGAACCTACGAGCAGTACTTC. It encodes CASSLGLGLAGTYEQYF. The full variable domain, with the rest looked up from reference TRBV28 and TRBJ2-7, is DVKVTQSSRYLVKRTGEKVFLECVQDMDHENMFWYRQDPGLGLRLIYFSYDVKMKEKGDIPEGYSVSREKKERFSLILESASTNQTSMYLCASSLGLGLAGTYEQYFGPGTRLTVT.

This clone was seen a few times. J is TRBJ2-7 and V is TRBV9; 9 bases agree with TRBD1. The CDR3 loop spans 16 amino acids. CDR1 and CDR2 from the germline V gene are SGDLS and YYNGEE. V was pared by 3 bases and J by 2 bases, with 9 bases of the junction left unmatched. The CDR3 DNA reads TGTGCCAGCAGCGCAGGACCGGGACAGGGCCCCTACGAGCAGTACTTC. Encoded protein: CASSAGPGQGPYEQYF.

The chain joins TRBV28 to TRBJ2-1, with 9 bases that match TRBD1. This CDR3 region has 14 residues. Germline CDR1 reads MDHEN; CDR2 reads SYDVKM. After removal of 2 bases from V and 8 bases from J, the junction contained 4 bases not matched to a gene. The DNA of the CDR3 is TGTGCCAGCAGTTTAACGGGACAGGGTCATGAGCAGTTCTTC. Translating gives CASSLTGQGHEQFF.

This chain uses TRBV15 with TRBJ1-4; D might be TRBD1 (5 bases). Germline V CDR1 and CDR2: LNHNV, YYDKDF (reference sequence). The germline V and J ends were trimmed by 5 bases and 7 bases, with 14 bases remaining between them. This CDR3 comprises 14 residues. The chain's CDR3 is CATSAQGAPEKLFF. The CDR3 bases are TGTGCCACCAGCGCGCAGGGCGCCCCTGAAAAACTGTTTTTT.

CDR3 in amino acids: CATNRAGGYTF. The CDR3 bases are TGTGCCACTAACAGGGCCGGGGGCTACACCTTC. V is TRBV19 and J is TRBJ1-2; D may be TRBD1 (6 bases). Germline lookup yields CDR1 LNHDA and CDR2 SQIVND (reference sequence). This CDR3 has 11 amino acids. V was shortened by 10 bases and J by 8 bases, with 14 bases between the two germline ends. Based on the CDR3 plus reference TRBV19 and TRBJ1-2, the full variable domain is DGGITQSPKYLFRKEGQNVTLSCEQNLNHDAMYWYRQDPGQGLRLIYYSQIVNDFQKGDIAEGYSVSREKKESFPLTVTSAQKNPTAFYLCATNRAGGYTFGSGTRLTVV.

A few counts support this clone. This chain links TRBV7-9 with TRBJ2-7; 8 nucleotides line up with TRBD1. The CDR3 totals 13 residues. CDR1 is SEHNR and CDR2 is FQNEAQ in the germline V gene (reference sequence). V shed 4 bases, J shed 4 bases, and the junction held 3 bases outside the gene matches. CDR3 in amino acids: CASSYRGVYEQYF. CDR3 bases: TGTGCCAGCAGCTACAGGGGGGTTTACGAGCAGTACTTC.

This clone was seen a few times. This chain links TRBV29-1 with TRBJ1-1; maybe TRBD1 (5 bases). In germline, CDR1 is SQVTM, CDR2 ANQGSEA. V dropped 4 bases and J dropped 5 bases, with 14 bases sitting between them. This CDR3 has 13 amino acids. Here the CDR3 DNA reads TGCAGCGTTGTTAAGGGGAAAAGGACTGAAGCTTTCTTT. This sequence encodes CSVVKGKRTEAFF.

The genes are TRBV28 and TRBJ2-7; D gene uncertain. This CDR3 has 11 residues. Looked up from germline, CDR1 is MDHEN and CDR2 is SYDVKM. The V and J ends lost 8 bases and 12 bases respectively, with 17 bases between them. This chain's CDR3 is CASCVLDLWYF. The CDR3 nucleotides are TGTGCCAGCTGTGTGCTTGACTTGTGGTACTTC.

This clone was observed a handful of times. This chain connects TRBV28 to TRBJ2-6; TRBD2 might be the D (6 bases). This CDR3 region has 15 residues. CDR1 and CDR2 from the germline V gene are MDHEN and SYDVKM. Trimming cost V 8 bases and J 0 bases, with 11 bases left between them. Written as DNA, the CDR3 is TGTGCCAGCGAAGGGACTTACTCTGGGGCCAACGTCCTGACTTTC. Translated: CASEGTYSGANVLTF.

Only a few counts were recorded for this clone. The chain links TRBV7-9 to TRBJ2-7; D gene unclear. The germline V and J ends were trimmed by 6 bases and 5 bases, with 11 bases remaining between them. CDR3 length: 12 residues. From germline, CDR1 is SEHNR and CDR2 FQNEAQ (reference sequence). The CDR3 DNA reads TGTGCCAGCAGTACTCATACGGACGAGCAGTACTTC. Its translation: CASSTHTDEQYF.

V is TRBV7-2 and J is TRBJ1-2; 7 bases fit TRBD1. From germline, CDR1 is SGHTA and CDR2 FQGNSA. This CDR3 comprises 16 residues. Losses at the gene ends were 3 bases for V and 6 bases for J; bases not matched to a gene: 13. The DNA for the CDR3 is TGTGCCAGCAGCTTTTCGACAGGGCCGGACTATAATGGCTACACCTTC. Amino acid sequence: CASSFSTGPDYNGYTF.

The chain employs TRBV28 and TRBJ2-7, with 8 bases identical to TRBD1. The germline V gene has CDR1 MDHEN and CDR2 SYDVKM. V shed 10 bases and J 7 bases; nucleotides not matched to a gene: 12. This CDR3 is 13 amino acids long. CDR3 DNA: TGTGCCACCATGGACAGGGCGTTAAGTGAGCAGTACTTC. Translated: CATMDRALSEQYF.

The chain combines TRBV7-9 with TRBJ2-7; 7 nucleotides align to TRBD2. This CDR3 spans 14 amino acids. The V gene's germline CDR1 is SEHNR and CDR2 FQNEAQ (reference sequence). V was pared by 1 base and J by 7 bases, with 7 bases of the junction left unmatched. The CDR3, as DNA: TGTGCCAGCAGCTTAGGAGCGGGGTCAGTGGAGCAGTACTTC. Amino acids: CASSLGAGSVEQYF. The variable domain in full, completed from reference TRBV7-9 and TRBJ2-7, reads DTGVSQNPRHKITKRGQNVTFRCDPISEHNRLYWYRQTLGQGPEFLTYFQNEAQLEKSRLLSDRFSAERPKGSFSTLEIQRTEQGDSAMYLCASSLGAGSVEQYFGPGTRLTVT.

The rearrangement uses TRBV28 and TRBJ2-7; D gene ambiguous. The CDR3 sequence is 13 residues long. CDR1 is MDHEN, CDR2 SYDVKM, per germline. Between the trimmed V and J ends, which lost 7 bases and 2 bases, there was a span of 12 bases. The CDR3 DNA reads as TGTGCCAGCACGGGTTCTCCAGCCTACGAGCAGTACTTC. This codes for CASTGSPAYEQYF. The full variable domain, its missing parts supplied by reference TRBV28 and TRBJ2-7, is DVKVTQSSRYLVKRTGEKVFLECVQDMDHENMFWYRQDPGLGLRLIYFSYDVKMKEKGDIPEGYSVSREKKERFSLILESASTNQTSMYLCASTGSPAYEQYFGPGTRLTVT.

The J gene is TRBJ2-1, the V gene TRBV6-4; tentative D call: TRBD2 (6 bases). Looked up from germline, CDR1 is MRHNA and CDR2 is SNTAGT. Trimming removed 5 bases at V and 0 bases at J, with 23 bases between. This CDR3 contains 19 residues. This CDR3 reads CASSSTPSGPESSYNEQFF. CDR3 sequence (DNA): TGTGCCAGCAGTTCCACCCCAAGCGGGCCGGAGAGCTCCTACAATGAGCAGTTCTTC.

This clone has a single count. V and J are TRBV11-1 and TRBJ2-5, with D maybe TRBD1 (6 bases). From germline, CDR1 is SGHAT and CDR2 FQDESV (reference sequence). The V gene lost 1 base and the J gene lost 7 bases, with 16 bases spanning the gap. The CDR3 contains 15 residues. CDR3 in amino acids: CASSLEGHRVGTQYF. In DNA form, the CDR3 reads TGTGCCAGCAGCTTAGAGGGACACCGGGTAGGGACCCAGTACTTC.

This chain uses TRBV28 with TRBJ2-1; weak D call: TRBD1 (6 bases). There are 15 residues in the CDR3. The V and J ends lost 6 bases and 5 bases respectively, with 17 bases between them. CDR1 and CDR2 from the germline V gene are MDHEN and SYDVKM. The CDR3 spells CASSTGRDMDNEQFF. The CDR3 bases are TGTGCCAGCAGCACGGGAAGGGACATGGACAATGAGCAGTTCTTC.

Written as DNA, the CDR3 is TGTGCCAGCAGTTCCAGGGGGCCGGATACGCAGTATTTT. Translation gives CASSSRGPDTQYF. The chain employs TRBV6-6 and TRBJ2-3; 8 nucleotides line up with TRBD1. The CDR3 is 13 amino acids. Germline assignment: CDR1 MNHNY and CDR2 SVGAGI (reference sequence). With V trimmed by 4 bases and J by 6 bases, 3 bases remained unmatched.

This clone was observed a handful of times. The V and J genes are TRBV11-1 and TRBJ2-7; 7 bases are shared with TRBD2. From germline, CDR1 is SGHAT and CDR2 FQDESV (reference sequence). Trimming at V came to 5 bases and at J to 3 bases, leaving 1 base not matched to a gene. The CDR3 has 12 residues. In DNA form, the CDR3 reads TGTGCCAGCAGCCGCGGGAGCTACGAGCAGTACTTC. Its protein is CASSRGSYEQYF.

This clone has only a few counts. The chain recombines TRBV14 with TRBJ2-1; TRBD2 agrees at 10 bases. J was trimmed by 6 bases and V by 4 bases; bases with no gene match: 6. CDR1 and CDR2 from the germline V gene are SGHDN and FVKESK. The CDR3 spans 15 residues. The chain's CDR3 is CASSPLAGEVNEQFF. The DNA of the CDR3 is TGTGCCAGCAGCCCCCTAGCGGGAGAGGTCAATGAGCAGTTCTTC.